The 14 T cell receptor beta chains below all came from one sample that was sequenced in a study of blood T cells in healthy people across ages. With a J-beta primer mix and a sample-barcoded 5' primer, a second PCR ran roughly 7 to 11 cycles. TCRdb used MiXCR to reprocess the 5' RACE reads, holding one entry per CDR3 protein. The table records about 800,000 distinct CDR3 sequences, 25% of them present only once. The same sample was also studied in work on T cells of mothers and their children.

Sequencing was done on a sample of blood. The receptors derive from a boy between 10 and 17 years old in good health.

This clonotype was picked up a small number of times. The chain is built from TRBV27 and TRBJ2-7; D might be TRBD2 (6 bases). V lost 6 bases to trimming and J lost 7 bases, with 25 bases between them. The CDR3 runs 16 residues. CDR1 MNHEY and CDR2 SMNVEV come from the germline V gene (reference sequence). In DNA form, the CDR3 reads TGTGCCAGCAGCTCCCCTCTTAGGGGAGGCGGTCGGGAGCAGTACTTC. Protein: CASSSPLRGGGREQYF.

This chain links TRBV20-1 with TRBJ2-5; 7 bases match TRBD2. CDR3 size: 13 residues. Germline values: CDR1 DFQATT, CDR2 SNEGSKA (reference sequence). Trimming at V came to 6 bases and at J to 2 bases, leaving 6 bases not matched to a gene. CDR3 in amino acids: CSAKTSTQETQYF. In nucleotides, the CDR3 is TGCAGTGCGAAGACTAGCACGCAAGAGACCCAGTACTTC.

The chain combines TRBV19 with TRBJ2-1, with 7 bases fitting TRBD1. CDR1 is LNHDA and CDR2 is SQIVND in the germline V gene (reference sequence). The CDR3 has 16 amino acids. The V and J ends lost 2 bases and 4 bases, in that order; junction bases with no gene match: 8. Here the CDR3 reads CASSISTGSRYNEQFF. In DNA, the CDR3 is TGTGCCAGTAGTATATCGACAGGGTCACGATACAATGAGCAGTTCTTC.

The chain uses TRBV29-1 and TRBJ2-7, with D possibly TRBD2 on 7 matching bases. The V and J ends lost 6 bases and 0 bases respectively, with 15 bases between them. The CDR3 runs 14 residues. Germline CDR1 and CDR2: SQVTM and ANQGSEA. In nucleotides, the CDR3 is TGCAGCGTCGGGGGGCAGGCTCTCTCCTACGAGCAGTACTTC. This gives the protein CSVGGQALSYEQYF.

The rearrangement uses TRBV6-5 and TRBJ2-1; possible D gene TRBD2, 6 bases. Trimming pared 6 bases from V and 3 bases from J, leaving 18 bases between. CDR1 MNHEY and CDR2 SVGAGI come from the germline V gene. The CDR3 sequence is 16 residues long. This CDR3 is CASSLTGALLYNEQFF. Written as DNA, the CDR3 is TGTGCCAGCAGCTTAACGGGAGCTCTTCTCTACAATGAGCAGTTCTTC.

There are a few counts of this clonotype. The chain recombines TRBV29-1 with TRBJ2-5; 10 nucleotides match TRBD2. The CDR3 loop spans 16 amino acids. With V trimmed by 6 bases and J by 5 bases, 15 bases remained unmatched. Germline assignment: CDR1 SQVTM and CDR2 ANQGSEA. The DNA for the CDR3 is TGCAGCGTGCCCCGTAGCGGGAGGTCGAAGGGGGAGACCCAGTACTTC. It translates to CSVPRSGRSKGETQYF.

This clonotype has more than one count but fewer than ten. The rearrangement uses TRBV11-1 and TRBJ2-1, with no clear D. The V and J ends lost 0 bases and 6 bases respectively, with 12 bases between them. This CDR3 is 15 amino acids long. CDR1 is SGHAT and CDR2 is FQDESV in the germline V gene (reference sequence). The CDR3 spells CASSLARPSFNEQFF. CDR3 nucleotides: TGTGCCAGCAGCTTAGCTAGGCCGTCTTTCAATGAGCAGTTCTTC. The complete variable domain, with remaining parts taken from reference TRBV11-1 and TRBJ2-1, reads EAEVAQSPRYKITEKSQAVAFWCDPISGHATLYWYRQILGQGPELLVQFQDESVVDDSQLPKDRFSAERLKGVDSTLKIQPAELGDSAMYLCASSLARPSFNEQFFGPGTRLTVL.

The chain has TRBV7-9 and TRBJ1-6; the D is unclear. Germline-derived CDR1 and CDR2 are SEHNR and FQNEAQ (reference sequence). The CDR3 contains 15 residues. Trimming cost V 1 base and J 9 bases, with 13 bases left between them. CDR3 DNA sequence: TGTGCCAGCAGCTTAGGGTCGGCCGGAGGTTCACCCCTCCACTTT. Translation: CASSLGSAGGSPLHF.

The V and J genes are TRBV19 and TRBJ1-5, with D perhaps matching TRBD1 (5 bases). Germline V gene sequence: CDR1 LNHDA, CDR2 SQIVND (reference sequence). V was trimmed by 8 bases and J by 4 bases, leaving 9 bases between them. The CDR3 sequence is 12 residues long. The CDR3 protein is CASHSGNQPQHF. In DNA form, the CDR3 reads TGTGCCAGTCATTCAGGGAATCAGCCCCAGCATTTT.

The V and J genes are TRBV12-3 or TRBV12-4 and TRBJ2-7; unclear D gene. The J call is uncertain, as TRBJ2-1 better fits the DNA end. The CDR3 sequence is 13 residues long. The DNA for the CDR3 is TGTGCCAGCAGTGCCCGACTTATCCATGAGCAGTTCTTC. Its translation is CASSARLIHEQFF.

On this clonotype itself: Germline and junction disagree at one end, which may indicate a read error. The chain recombines TRBV20-1 with TRBJ1-4, with D possibly matching TRBD1 (6 bases). The germline CDR1 and CDR2 sequences are DFQATT and SNEGSKA (reference sequence). The CDR3 has 14 residues. The CDR3 DNA reads as TGCAGTGGTGTGTCCGGCCTCAGGGGTCCGGAGCATGTTTTT. Translation gives CSGVSGLRGPEHVF.

This clonotype was detected a few times. The V gene is TRBV5-1, the J gene TRBJ2-7, with D unclear. The V end lost 2 bases, the J end lost 3 bases, and 12 bases lay between the germline ends. This CDR3 has 14 residues. Germline-derived CDR1 and CDR2 are SGHRS and YFSETQ. CDR3 bases: TGCGCCAGCAGCTTTCTTGGGGTTAACTACGAGCAGTACTTC. Amino acid sequence: CASSFLGVNYEQYF.

The chain is built from TRBV2 and TRBJ2-7; D uncertain. The germline V gene encodes CDR1 SNHLY and CDR2 FYNNEI. The V end was cut by 5 bases, the J end by 7 bases, with 12 bases between. The CDR3 covers 12 residues. The CDR3 loop is CASSFPYKEQYF. The DNA for the CDR3 is TGTGCCAGCAGTTTCCCGTATAAAGAGCAGTACTTC.

This clonotype appeared a few times. This chain joins TRBV15 and TRBJ1-5, with 7 bases fitting TRBD1. Germline V gene sequence: CDR1 LNHNV, CDR2 YYDKDF (reference sequence). Losses at the gene ends were 9 bases for V and 2 bases for J; bases not matched to a gene: 7. CDR3 length: 14 residues. CDR3 residues: CATNDRARNQPQHF. The CDR3 DNA follows: TGTGCCACGAACGACAGGGCTCGCAATCAGCCCCAGCATTTT.